This TCR beta chain is from a study of PD-1 blockade in classical Hodgkin lymphoma. Whole-study context: With a 2-week interval, patients received intravenous nivolumab at 3 mg/kg. Findings of the study overall: Patients newly diagnosed and complete responders had comparable baseline diversity. Newly diagnosed patients were said to have less baseline TCR diversity than healthy donors did. TCR diversity in CD4+, not CD8+, cells rose significantly by C4D1.

This CDR3 contains 20 residues. Unmatched junction bases numbered 20, after V lost 6 bases and J lost 3 bases. Germline CDR1 reads MDHEN; CDR2 reads SYDVKM. To note about this clone: Its antigen remains unidentified.

Assay: immunoSEQ multiplex PCR; the TCRdb copy retains only in-frame clones and omits some. The data hold over 85,000 clones, with approximately 94% observed a single time. The time point is: cycle 4 day 1 (C4D1), after around six weeks of nivolumab. After autologous stem cell transplantation all patients relapsed, and prior brentuximab vedotin exposure differed between cohorts. The receptor comes from a human donor with classical Hodgkin lymphoma. This rearrangement joins TRBV28 to TRBJ2-2; the match to TRBD2 covers 9 bases. The material was peripheral blood mononuclear cells (PBMCs), obtained before the fourth cycle of nivolumab. The CDR3 protein is CASSPSPMLAGVKDTGELFF. CDR3 sequence (DNA): TGTGCCAGCAGCCCTTCCCCCATGTTAGCGGGAGTAAAGGACACCGGGGAGCTGTTTTTT.